Following are 16 T cell receptor beta chains from one sample sequenced in a study of early T cells in non-severe SARS-CoV-2 infection. From the 5' RACE reads, TCRdb called clonotypes with MiXCR, one entry per CDR3 protein. The table shows 70,000 to 75,000 distinct CDR3 sequences, with 9% to 15% occurring only once. The sample consisted of whole blood. The receptors originated from an adult who was a healthcare worker with PCR-confirmed SARS-CoV-2 infection or an uninfected control (not recorded which).

In its sample, this clonotype was seen a few times. The V and J genes are TRBV2 and TRBJ2-5; possibly TRBD1 for D (5 bases). This CDR3 spans 12 amino acids. CDR1 and CDR2 from the germline V gene are SNHLY and FYNNEI. Trimming removed 4 bases from V and 6 bases from J, with 9 bases in between. The CDR3 here is CASSVQGQTQYF. CDR3 nucleotide sequence: TGTGCCAGCAGTGTTCAGGGTCAGACCCAGTACTTC.

This clonotype has at least ten counts. The chain recombines TRBV29-1 with TRBJ2-7; 8 bases match TRBD1. Germline V lookup: CDR1 SQVTM, CDR2 ANQGSEA. Losses at the gene ends were 5 bases for V and 0 bases for J; bases not matched to a gene: 3. CDR3 length: 13 amino acids. The CDR3 region has the DNA TGCAGCGTTTCACAGGGGGTCTCCTACGAGCAGTACTTC. Translating it yields CSVSQGVSYEQYF.

This clonotype was counted between two and nine times. This chain joins TRBV18 and TRBJ2-2; D not certain. From germline, CDR1 is KGHSH and CDR2 LQKENI. The CDR3 has 16 amino acids. Trimming left V 3 bases short and J 0 bases short, with 11 bases between. The CDR3 nucleotides are TGTGCCAGCTCACCTTACGGGCTGACGAACACCGGGGAGCTGTTTTTT. As protein: CASSPYGLTNTGELFF.

This clonotype was detected a few times. V usage is TRBV20-1 and J usage is TRBJ2-5; a weak D match, TRBD2 (5 bases). Trimming stripped 2 bases from V and 4 bases from J, with 14 bases between. The CDR3 is 14 residues long. Germline V CDR1 and CDR2: DFQATT, SNEGSKA (reference sequence). This CDR3 reads CSARLAPSGETQYF. The CDR3 bases are TGCAGTGCTAGACTGGCCCCGAGCGGAGAGACCCAGTACTTC.

This rearrangement joins TRBV5-1 to TRBJ1-1; 9 nucleotides align to TRBD1. The CDR3 runs to 14 residues. CDR1 SGHRS and CDR2 YFSETQ come from the germline V gene. Trimming cost V 4 bases and J 5 bases; bases outside gene matches: 6. CDR3 bases: TGCGCCAGCAGCAGGGGACAGGGATATACTGAAGCTTTCTTT. It translates to CASSRGQGYTEAFF.

This clonotype turned up a few times. V is TRBV3-1 and J is TRBJ2-6; D not certain. The germline V gene encodes CDR1 LGHDT and CDR2 YNNKEL (reference sequence). Trimming cost V 4 bases and J 1 base, with 17 bases left between them. This CDR3 has 18 amino acids. CDR3 nucleotide sequence: TGTGCCAGCAGCCGGCTCCTCTCACTGAGATCTGGGGCCAACGTCCTGACTTTC. Protein sequence: CASSRLLSLRSGANVLTF.

This clonotype was detected ten times or more. For the CDR3, the DNA is TGTGCCAGCATCGGACTAGCGAAAGGGGAGACCCAGTACTTC. Translation: CASIGLAKGETQYF. The chain employs TRBV3-1 and TRBJ2-5, with TRBD2 matching over 9 bases. Germline values: CDR1 LGHDT, CDR2 YNNKEL (reference sequence). This CDR3 comprises 14 residues. V lost 7 bases and J lost 5; bases outside the gene matches: 8.

This clonotype appeared many times. This sequence joins TRBV19 and TRBJ2-3; D possibly corresponds to TRBD1 (5 bases). Trimming shortened V by 4 bases and J by 2 bases, and 7 bases separated the two germline ends. The CDR3 runs to 13 residues. Germline assignment: CDR1 LNHDA and CDR2 SQIVND (reference sequence). The CDR3 DNA reads as TGTGCCAGTAGTAAGGACATCACAGATACGCAGTATTTT. Its translation: CASSKDITDTQYF.

This rearrangement joins TRBV28 to TRBJ1-5; D gene uncertain. The length of the CDR3 is 12 residues. V shed 6 bases and J shed 4 bases, with 7 bases lying between them. Germline loops: CDR1 MDHEN, CDR2 SYDVKM. The CDR3 region is CASSQANQPQHF. CDR3 DNA sequence: TGTGCCAGCAGCCAGGCTAATCAGCCCCAGCATTTT. The entire variable domain, with the rest obtained from reference TRBV28 and TRBJ1-5, is as follows: DVKVTQSSRYLVKRTGEKVFLECVQDMDHENMFWYRQDPGLGLRLIYFSYDVKMKEKGDIPEGYSVSREKKERFSLILESASTNQTSMYLCASSQANQPQHFGDGTRLSIL.

The table lists this clonotype with many counts. The V gene is TRBV14, the J gene TRBJ2-3, with D perhaps TRBD1 (6 bases). With 4 bases removed from V and 6 bases from J, the gap between germline ends came to 23 bases. There are 17 residues in the CDR3. Germline CDR1 and CDR2: SGHDN and FVKESK. CDR3 nucleotides: TGTGCCAGCAGCCCTTTAGGCCAGGGGACGAAGTCGGATACGCAGTATTTT. Its translation: CASSPLGQGTKSDTQYF.

This clonotype was recorded at least ten times. This chain connects TRBV7-6 to TRBJ2-1; no clear D gene. The ends were cut back, 1 base at V and 7 bases at J, with 5 bases in the middle. Germline CDR1 reads SGHVS; CDR2 reads FNYEAQ. The CDR3 extends over 12 amino acids. The CDR3 DNA is TGTGCCAGCAGCTTAGTACAGAATGAGCAGTTCTTC. Protein sequence: CASSLVQNEQFF.

The chain employs TRBV5-1 and TRBJ2-3; 11 nucleotides agree with TRBD2. The CDR3 is 16 residues long. V lost 4 bases to trimming and J lost 7 bases; unmatched junction nucleotides: 11. From germline, CDR1 is SGHRS and CDR2 YFSETQ. The CDR3 DNA reads TGCGCCAGCAGCCTAACCGGGACTAGCGGAGTTAATACGCAGTATTTT. Translation gives CASSLTGTSGVNTQYF.

This clonotype was observed a handful of times. The rearrangement uses TRBV7-2 and TRBJ2-7; D is uncertain. This CDR3 contains 13 residues. Trimming took 1 base from V and 4 from J, leaving 8 bases between them. Germline V gives CDR1 SGHTA, CDR2 FQGNSA. CDR3 sequence: CASSLESPYEQYF. CDR3 nucleotide sequence: TGTGCCAGCAGCTTAGAATCCCCGTACGAGCAGTACTTC.

This clonotype came up many times. V gene TRBV6-5 combines with J gene TRBJ2-3; D could derive from TRBD1 or TRBD2 (5 bases each). The germline gives CDR1 MNHEY, CDR2 SVGAGI. The V end was cut by 6 bases, the J end by 6 bases, with 13 bases between. This CDR3 contains 13 residues. Here the CDR3 DNA reads TGTGCCAGCAGAGCCTACGAGGGGGATACGCAGTATTTT. This gives the protein CASRAYEGDTQYF.

The V gene is TRBV3-1, the J gene TRBJ1-2, with D possibly matching TRBD1 (5 bases). The CDR3 runs 15 residues. V was pared by 8 bases and J by 8 bases, with 24 bases between. Germline lookup yields CDR1 LGHDT and CDR2 YNNKEL (reference sequence). DNA for the CDR3: TGTGCCAGCCAGGGAACATCTAACTATGCAAGGGGCTACACCTTC. Its translation is CASQGTSNYARGYTF.

At least ten counts were recorded for this clonotype. The chain combines TRBV29-1 with TRBJ2-1; perhaps TRBD2 as D (6 bases). This CDR3 is 12 amino acids long. In germline, CDR1 is SQVTM, CDR2 ANQGSEA. Trimming cost V 6 bases and J 3 bases, with 9 bases left between them. This CDR3 reads CSVVADYNEQFF. The CDR3 DNA sequence: TGCAGCGTGGTAGCGGACTACAATGAGCAGTTCTTC.